These 14 T cell receptor beta chains originate from one sample sequenced in a study of Ad26.COV2.S vaccination and SARS-CoV-2 variants. Profiling relied on immunoSEQ multiplex PCR, and the TCRdb table lists in-frame clones only, not all of them. The data contain around 300,000 clones, 80% to 90% of them singletons. Stated treatment: roughly 18 received Ad26.COV2.S at low or high dose, single or two shots; 5 received placebo; per-sample allocation not given. Samples came from day 63 after the first vaccine or placebo injection. Specimen: peripheral blood, collected in a trial of Ad26.COV2.S vaccine versus placebo. The receptor set was obtained from a person between 18 and 59 years old who received the Ad26.COV2.S COVID-19 vaccine or a placebo.

This clone appeared a single time. The chain recombines TRBV4-2 with TRBJ2-5; 8 bases line up with TRBD2. Per the germline V gene, CDR1 is LGHNA and CDR2 is YNFKEQ. The ends lost 1 base at V and 5 bases at J; junction bases unmatched: 6. This CDR3 region has 15 residues. The CDR3 nucleotides read TGTGCCAGCAGCCAAGGAGCGGGGGTAAGGGAGACCCAGTACTTC. Translating it yields CASSQGAGVRETQYF.

The chain joins TRBV7-2 to TRBJ2-3; D might be TRBD1 (6 bases). Germline CDR1 reads SGHTA; CDR2 reads FQGNSA. V was pared by 4 bases and J by 4 bases, with 9 bases between. The CDR3 length is 13 residues. CDR3 in amino acids: CASSSGQSDTQYF. Written as DNA, the CDR3 is TGTGCCAGCAGCTCAGGACAGTCAGATACGCAGTATTTT.

The genes are TRBV7-9 and TRBJ1-1; D is possibly TRBD1 (5 bases). Trimming removed 6 bases from V and 4 bases from J, with 9 bases in between. The V gene's germline CDR1 is SEHNR and CDR2 FQNEAQ (reference sequence). The CDR3 consists of 12 residues. The CDR3 spells CASRTQATEAFF. The CDR3 bases are TGTGCCAGCAGGACACAGGCCACTGAAGCTTTCTTT.

The chain couples TRBV19 to TRBJ2-4; D is perhaps TRBD2 (7 bases). The germline CDR1 and CDR2 sequences are LNHDA and SQIVND (reference sequence). The V end lost 6 bases, the J end lost 5 bases, and 14 bases lay between the germline ends. The CDR3 is made up of 14 amino acids. This CDR3 reads CASSYEGGENIQYF. Written as DNA, the CDR3 is TGTGCCAGTAGCTACGAAGGGGGGGAAAACATTCAGTACTTC. Full variable domain (missing parts from reference TRBV19 and TRBJ2-4): DGGITQSPKYLFRKEGQNVTLSCEQNLNHDAMYWYRQDPGQGLRLIYYSQIVNDFQKGDIAEGYSVSREKKESFPLTVTSAQKNPTAFYLCASSYEGGENIQYFGAGTRLSVL.

V usage is TRBV28 and J usage is TRBJ2-3; the match to TRBD2 covers 13 bases. The junction had 1 base not matched to a gene; V was cut back by 4 bases and J by 6 bases. Per the germline V gene, CDR1 is MDHEN and CDR2 is SYDVKM. CDR3 size: 14 residues. CDR3: CASSSGLAGDTQYF. Here the CDR3 DNA reads TGTGCCAGCAGTTCGGGACTAGCGGGGGATACGCAGTATTTT.

The chain recombines TRBV30 with TRBJ2-1; maybe TRBD2 (6 bases). V was cut by 2 bases and J by 8 bases, with 22 bases left in between. The germline CDR1 and CDR2 sequences are GTSNPN and SVGIG (reference sequence). This CDR3 is 16 amino acids long. The CDR3 loop reads CAWSRSGSREIYEQFF. CDR3 bases: TGTGCCTGGAGTCGCTCGGGTAGTCGGGAGATATATGAGCAGTTCTTC. Variable domain in full (rest from reference TRBV30 and TRBJ2-1): SQTIHQWPATLVQPVGSPLSLECTVEGTSNPNLYWYRQAAGRGLQLLFYSVGIGQISSEVPQNLSASRPQDRQFILSSKKLLLSDSGFYLCAWSRSGSREIYEQFFGPGTRLTVL.

This sequence joins TRBV5-6 and TRBJ2-1, with TRBD1 identical over 9 bases. The V segment lost 4 bases and the J segment 2 bases; nucleotides outside the gene matches: 16. This CDR3 is built from 19 residues. Germline V gene data show CDR1 as SGHDT and CDR2 as YYEEEE. CDR3 sequence reads: CASSVAGTGRGMTYNEQFF. CDR3 bases: TGTGCCAGCAGCGTGGCCGGGACAGGGAGAGGCATGACCTACAATGAGCAGTTCTTC.

The chain has TRBV6-6 and TRBJ1-1; TRBD1 might be the D (5 bases). This CDR3 is 14 amino acids long. The V gene lost 2 bases and the J gene lost 3 bases, with 10 bases spanning the gap. The germline V gene encodes CDR1 MNHNY and CDR2 SVGAGI (reference sequence). The CDR3 sequence: CASSYNWGDTEAFF. The CDR3 region has the DNA TGTGCCAGCAGTTACAATTGGGGGGACACTGAAGCTTTCTTT.

The genes are TRBV6-2 or TRBV6-3 and TRBJ2-7; D is possibly TRBD1 (6 bases). Trimming took 2 bases from V and 0 from J, leaving 11 bases between them. The CDR3 is 15 amino acids. Germline V gene sequence: CDR1 MNHEY, CDR2 SVGEGT. CDR3 in amino acids: CASSYGRGLSYEQYF. The CDR3 DNA is TGTGCCAGCAGTTACGGCAGGGGCCTCTCCTACGAGCAGTACTTC.

V is TRBV6-6 and J is TRBJ2-7, with D perhaps TRBD1 (5 bases). Germline CDR1 and CDR2: MNHNY and SVGAGI (reference sequence). There are 14 residues in the CDR3. Trimming left V 5 bases short and J 2 bases short, with 13 bases between. In nucleotides, the CDR3 is TGTGCCAGCAGTGGTGGTGGACAAGCCTACGAGCAGTACTTC. Translated, it gives CASSGGGQAYEQYF.

The chain recombines TRBV24-1 with TRBJ1-6; D gene unclear. The V end lost 0 bases, the J end lost 2 bases, and 16 bases lay between the germline ends. The CDR3 sequence is 19 residues long. Germline V gene sequence: CDR1 KGHDR, CDR2 SFDVKD. In DNA form, the CDR3 reads TGTGCCACCAGTGATTTGGGGATAGCCCATAGACCCTATAATTCACCCCTCCACTTT. It codes for CATSDLGIAHRPYNSPLHF.

CDR3: CASRSNGGGSYEQYF. The CDR3 DNA sequence: TGTGCCAGCAGATCTAATGGCGGAGGCTCCTACGAGCAGTACTTC. This chain joins TRBV28 and TRBJ2-7; a weak D match, TRBD2 (5 bases). CDR1 and CDR2 from the germline V gene are MDHEN and SYDVKM. The CDR3 extends over 15 amino acids. V was cut by 6 bases and J by 0 bases, with 15 bases left in between.

The chain couples TRBV5-1 to TRBJ2-3, with a weak D call TRBD2 (5 bases). The CDR3 is 14 residues long. CDR1 and CDR2 from the germline V gene are SGHRS and YFSETQ. Trimming stripped 2 bases from V and 1 base from J, with 8 bases between. CDR3 region: CASSLSAGTDTQYF. CDR3 in DNA: TGCGCCAGCAGCTTATCAGCGGGCACAGATACGCAGTATTTT. The full variable domain, rest sourced from reference TRBV5-1 and TRBJ2-3, is KAGVTQTPRYLIKTRGQQVTLSCSPISGHRSVSWYQQTPGQGLQFLFEYFSETQRNKGNFPGRFSGRQFSNSRSEMNVSTLELGDSALYLCASSLSAGTDTQYFGPGTRLTVL.

Comment on this clone: The same CDR3 can be traced to other DNA sequences in this sample. This sequence joins TRBV6-6 and TRBJ2-7; no clear D. Germline V gene data show CDR1 as MNHNY and CDR2 as SVGAGI (reference sequence). Trimming left V 0 bases short and J 3 bases short, with 3 bases between. The CDR3 covers 12 residues. CDR3 bases: TGTGCCAGCAGTTACTCGAGCTACGAGCAGTACTTC. This codes for CASSYSSYEQYF.